A single sample is the source of the 3 T cell receptor beta chains below, sequenced in a study of neurological immune-mediated disorders (dated by TCRdb to between 2017 and 2020). Libraries were constructed by 5' RACE. TCRdb names Illumina HiSeq 2500 as the instrument used. TCRdb trimmed public reads at Q25 via fastp, called clones via MiXCR and kept in-frame beta chains. All rows with the same CDR3 protein become a single entry with the most common DNA and genes. Within this sample are tens of thousands of distinct CDR3 sequences, with around 4% of them counted one time only. The top ten clones comprise roughly 5.6% of the sample. Sequencing input: PBMCs. The receptors shown here come from a woman in her fifties or sixties with multiple sclerosis.

Of note for this clonotype: A clone one base away is much larger, so this may be a read error. The V gene is TRBV6-2 or TRBV6-3, the J gene TRBJ2-2; D is tentatively TRBD1 or TRBD2 (5 bases each). Germline V gives CDR1 MNHEY, CDR2 SVGEGT. Trimming removed 10 bases from V and 2 bases from J, with 14 bases in between. The CDR3 totals 14 residues. CDR3 DNA sequence: TGTGCCACCCGGGAAGGGACCAACACCGGGGAGCTGTTTTTT. Translating it yields CATREGTNTGELFF.

The table lists this clonotype with many counts. The gene calls are TRBV5-1 and TRBJ1-2, with D unresolved. V lost 1 base and J lost 8, with 12 bases in between. This CDR3 region has 13 residues. Germline CDR1 and CDR2: SGHRS and YFSETQ. The CDR3 here is CASSLFDSGGYTF. The CDR3, as DNA: TGCGCCAGCAGCTTGTTTGACTCGGGAGGCTACACCTTC.

Many counts were recorded for this clonotype. J is TRBJ2-2 and V is TRBV6-2 or TRBV6-3; D is tentatively TRBD1 or TRBD2 (5 bases each). The CDR3 loop spans 15 amino acids. Germline V gene lookup returns CDR1 MNHEY and CDR2 SVGEGT. The germline V and J ends were trimmed by 6 bases and 6 bases, with 17 bases remaining between them. The CDR3 region has the DNA TGTGCCAGCAGCGTACCTGGTCGGGGCTCCGGGGAGCTGTTTTTT. Translating gives CASSVPGRGSGELFF.